Reported below is one T cell receptor beta chain. What it binds is unknown. These data come from a study of shared clonotypes between healthy human individuals. Study overall: A couple of women and a few men aged 18 to 49 served as donors.

The repertoire was sequenced with immunoSEQ multiplex PCR; TCRdb's copy has only in-frame clones and lacks some. The sample gives about 2.4 million clones, around nine tenths of which show up once; about 0.13% is in the top ten. The study's findings and limits: The authors expected sequencing depth to affect clonotype sharing among donors.

The germline CDR1 and CDR2 sequences are MGHDK and SYGVNS. This CDR3 has 16 residues. V was clipped by 4 bases and J by 5 bases; unmatched bases: 10. All donors were healthy HIV-negative adults lacking recent acute infections or vaccinations. The investigators split CD4+ cells into a CD45RA+ naive subset and a CD45RA-negative memory subset. Sequenced input: naive CD4+ T cells sorted from blood. The subset was: CD45RA+ positively selected. The chain combines TRBV25-1 with TRBJ2-3; 9 nucleotides align to TRBD2. The receptor comes from a man younger than 35 in good health. CDR3 coding DNA: TGTGCCAGCAGTGCCAAGACTAGCGGCACCCTAGATACGCAGTATTTT. It specifies CASSAKTSGTLDTQYF. The whole variable domain, remainder taken from reference TRBV25-1 and TRBJ2-3, is EADIYQTPRYLVIGTGKKITLECSQTMGHDKMYWYQQDPGMELHLIHYSYGVNSTEKGDLSSESTVSRIRTEHFPLTLESARPSHTSQYLCASSAKTSGTLDTQYFGPGTRLTVL.